The clone carrying this T cell receptor (beta chain) was seen many times. Its antigen is currently unknown. The starting material, 2 million PBMCs stored at -80 C, gave rise to the unsorted libraries. 5'RACE employing 10-nucleotide random UMIs yielded the cDNA. TCRdb called the 5' RACE reads again in MiXCR, with one record for every CDR3 protein. The data contain 30,000 or so distinct CDR3 sequences, approximately 15% of them singletons. This record comes from a study of neurological immune-mediated disorders. The V gene's germline CDR1 is DFQATT and CDR2 SNEGSKA (reference sequence). V lost 5 bases and J lost 6; bases outside the gene matches: 11. The CDR3 loop spans 16 amino acids. Study-wide results and limits: None of the CDR3 amino acid sequences in expanded clones turned up in more than one subject, which points to private repertoires in all groups.

Sequenced sample: PBMCs. The chain couples TRBV20-1 to TRBJ2-1; 12 nucleotides match TRBD1. This receptor was taken from a man aged 65 to 79 in good health. The chain's CDR3 is CSALNQGQGAINEQFF. Written as DNA, the CDR3 is TGCAGTGCTCTTAATCAGGGACAGGGGGCTATCAATGAGCAGTTCTTC.